The next 5 T cell receptor beta chains were all read from a single sample in a study of T cell responses to AZD1222 COVID-19 vaccine. Profiling relied on immunoSEQ multiplex PCR, and the TCRdb table lists in-frame clones only, not all of them. The sample contains about 110,000 clones, roughly four fifths of which appear only once. Source: peripheral blood, taken on day 0 of AZD1222 vaccination. Receptors were obtained from an adult in good health.

The chain joins TRBV7-9 to TRBJ1-1; D gene ambiguous. CDR3 length: 14 residues. V dropped 3 bases and J dropped 1 base, with 9 bases sitting between them. Germline-derived CDR1 and CDR2 are SEHNR and FQNEAQ (reference sequence). The DNA of the CDR3 is TGTGCCAGCAGCTTTTCGCTCCCGAACACTGAAGCTTTCTTT. Translating it yields CASSFSLPNTEAFF.

The chain has TRBV6-5 and TRBJ2-7; the match to TRBD2 covers 14 bases. The CDR3 contains 15 residues. Germline CDR1 is MNHEY and CDR2 is SVGAGI. With V trimmed by 6 bases and J by 6 bases, 7 bases remained unmatched. The CDR3 DNA is TGTGCCAGCAGGAGACAGGGACTAGCGGGAGCCGAGCAGTACTTC. Translation gives CASRRQGLAGAEQYF.

The chain uses TRBV2 and TRBJ1-4, with 7 bases aligning to TRBD1. Trimming removed 6 bases from V and 4 bases from J; junction bases left unmatched: 11. The CDR3 length is 16 residues. Germline loops: CDR1 SNHLY, CDR2 FYNNEI. The CDR3 sequence: CASSPNGQVFNEKLFF. DNA of the CDR3: TGTGCCAGCAGCCCTAACGGACAGGTCTTTAATGAAAAACTGTTTTTT.

The rearrangement links TRBV28 to TRBJ2-1; 11 nucleotides line up with TRBD1. Trimming took 5 bases from V and 7 from J; bases not matched to a gene: 7. There are 15 residues in the CDR3. Germline V gene data show CDR1 as MDHEN and CDR2 as SYDVKM. The CDR3 region is CASSPWGQGVNEQFF. In DNA form, the CDR3 reads TGTGCCAGCAGTCCCTGGGGACAGGGGGTAAATGAGCAGTTCTTC.

This chain connects TRBV19 to TRBJ2-4; no firm D call. Trimming shortened V by 8 bases and J by 0 bases, and 11 bases separated the two germline ends. This CDR3 spans 14 amino acids. Germline V gives CDR1 LNHDA, CDR2 SQIVND (reference sequence). The CDR3 protein is CASSSSLAKNIQYF. The CDR3 region has the DNA TGTGCCAGTTCCTCTTCCCTAGCCAAAAACATTCAGTACTTC.